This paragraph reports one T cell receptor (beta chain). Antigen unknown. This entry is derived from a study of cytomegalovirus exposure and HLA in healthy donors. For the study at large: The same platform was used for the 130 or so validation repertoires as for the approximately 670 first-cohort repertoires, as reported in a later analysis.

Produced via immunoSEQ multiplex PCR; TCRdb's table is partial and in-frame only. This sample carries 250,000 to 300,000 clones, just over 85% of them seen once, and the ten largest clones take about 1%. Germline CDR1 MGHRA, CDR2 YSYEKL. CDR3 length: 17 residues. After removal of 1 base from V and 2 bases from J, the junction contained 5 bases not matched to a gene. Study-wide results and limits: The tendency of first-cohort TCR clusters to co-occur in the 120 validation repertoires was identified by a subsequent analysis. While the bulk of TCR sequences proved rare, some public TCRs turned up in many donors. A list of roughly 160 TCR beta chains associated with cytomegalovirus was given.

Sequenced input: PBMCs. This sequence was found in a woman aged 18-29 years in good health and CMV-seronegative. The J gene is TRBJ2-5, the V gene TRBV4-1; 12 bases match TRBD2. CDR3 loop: CASSQALAGGIQETQYF. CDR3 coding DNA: TGCGCCAGCAGCCAAGCCCTAGCGGGGGGGATACAAGAGACCCAGTACTTC.